This T cell receptor (beta chain) comes out of a study of OX40 agonist ivuxolimab in advanced cancers. This clone was picked up one time. Its antigen is as yet unknown. V was cut by 3 bases and J by 0 bases, with 8 bases left in between. This CDR3 contains 14 residues. From germline, CDR1 is SEHNR and CDR2 FQNEAQ (reference sequence). Only in-frame clones appear in the TCRdb table, and some are missing; sequencing was by immunoSEQ multiplex PCR. This table holds 39,000 or so clones, roughly 89% found once. Study-wide results and limits: The study found that CD8+ T cells averaged more expanded clones than CD4+.

The chain employs TRBV7-9 and TRBJ1-2, with D uncertain. The material was CD4+ or CD8+ T cells sorted from blood, obtained in a trial of the OX40 agonist ivuxolimab. This receptor was taken from an adult with an advanced solid tumor such as melanoma, head and neck, liver or kidney cancer. The CDR3 protein is CASSLLTTNYGYTF. The CDR3 nucleotides read TGTGCCAGCAGCTTGTTGACAACTAACTATGGCTACACCTTC.